One T cell receptor beta chain is described in this entry. Its target is not known. CDR3 size: 14 residues. Trimming removed 1 base at V and 8 bases at J, with 14 bases between. Germline-derived CDR1 and CDR2 are SGHTA and FQGNSA. The PCR ran on 60 Vbeta and 13 Jbeta primers. Libraries were prepared by immunoSEQ multiplex PCR; TCRdb keeps only in-frame clonotypes and omits some of them. There are some 150,000 clones in the sample; 71% occur only once, and under 3.5% lies in the top ten. These data originate in a study of cytomegalovirus exposure and HLA in healthy donors. Study-wide results and caveats: CMV serostatus stood as the only immune exposure information on hand.

Sequenced material: PBMCs. This chain uses TRBV7-2 with TRBJ1-1, with TRBD1 as a possible D gene (5 bases). The TCR originated in a woman aged 25-40 years in good health and CMV-seronegative. The CDR3 region is CASSLVVMGLEAFF. CDR3 bases: TGTGCCAGCAGCTTAGTGGTTATGGGGCTAGAAGCTTTCTTT.